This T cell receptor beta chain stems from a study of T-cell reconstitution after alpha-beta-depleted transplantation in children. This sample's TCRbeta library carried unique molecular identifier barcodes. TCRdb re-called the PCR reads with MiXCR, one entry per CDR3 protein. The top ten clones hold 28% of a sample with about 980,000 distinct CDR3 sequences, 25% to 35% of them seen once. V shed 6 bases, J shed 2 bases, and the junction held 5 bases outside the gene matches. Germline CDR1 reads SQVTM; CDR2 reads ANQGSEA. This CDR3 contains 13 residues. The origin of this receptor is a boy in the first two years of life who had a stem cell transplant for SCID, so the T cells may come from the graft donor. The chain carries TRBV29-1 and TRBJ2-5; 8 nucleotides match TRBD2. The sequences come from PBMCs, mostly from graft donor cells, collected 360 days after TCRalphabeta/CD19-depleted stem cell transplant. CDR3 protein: CSVRGGFQETQYF. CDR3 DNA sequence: TGCAGCGTCCGCGGGGGGTTTCAAGAGACCCAGTACTTC.